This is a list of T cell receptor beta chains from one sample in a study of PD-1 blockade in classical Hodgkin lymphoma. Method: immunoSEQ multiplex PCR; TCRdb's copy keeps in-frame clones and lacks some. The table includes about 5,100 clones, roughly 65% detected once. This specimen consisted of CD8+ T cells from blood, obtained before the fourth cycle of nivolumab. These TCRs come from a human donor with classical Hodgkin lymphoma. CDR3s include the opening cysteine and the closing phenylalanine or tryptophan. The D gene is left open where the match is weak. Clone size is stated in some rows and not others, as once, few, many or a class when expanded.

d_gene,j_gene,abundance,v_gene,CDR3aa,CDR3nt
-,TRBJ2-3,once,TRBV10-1,CASSDHTDTQYF,TGCGCCAGCAGTGACCACACAGATACGCAGTATTTT
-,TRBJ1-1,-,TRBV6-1,CASILAGNTEAFF,TGTGCCAGCATCCTAGCAGGGAACACTGAAGCTTTCTTT
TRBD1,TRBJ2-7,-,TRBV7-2,CASSSPLGTDPYEQYF,TGTGCCAGCAGCTCCCCCCTAGGGACAGATCCCTACGAGCAGTACTTC
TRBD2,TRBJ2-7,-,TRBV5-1,CASSIWEGTYEQYF,TGCGCCAGCAGCATTTGGGAGGGGACCTACGAGCAGTACTTC
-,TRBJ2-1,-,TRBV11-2,CASSLGEFQQFF,TGTGCCAGCAGCTTGGGCGAGTTTCAGCAGTTCTTC
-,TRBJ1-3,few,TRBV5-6,CASSLQGLPGNTIYF,TGTGCCAGCAGCTTGCAAGGGCTCCCCGGAAACACCATATATTTT
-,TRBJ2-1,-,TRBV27,CASSSNGITGNEQFF,TGTGCCAGCAGTTCAAACGGCATTACGGGCAATGAGCAGTTCTTC
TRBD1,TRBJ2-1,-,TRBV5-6,CASSWGTVNEQFF,TGTGCCAGCAGCTGGGGGACAGTGAACGAGCAGTTCTTC
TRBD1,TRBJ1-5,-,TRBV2,CASKTGGRGNQPQHF,TGTGCCAGCAAAACAGGGGGACGAGGCAATCAGCCCCAGCATTTT
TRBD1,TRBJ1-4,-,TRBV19,CATTVDRGGEKLFF,TGTGCCACCACGGTAGACAGGGGTGGCGAAAAACTGTTTTTT
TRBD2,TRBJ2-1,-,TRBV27,CASSFRAGVADEQFF,TGTGCCAGCAGTTTCCGGGCGGGAGTTGCCGATGAGCAGTTCTTC
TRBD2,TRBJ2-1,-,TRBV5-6,CASSPDWAGGNEQFF,TGTGCCAGCAGCCCCGACTGGGCGGGGGGCAATGAGCAGTTCTTC
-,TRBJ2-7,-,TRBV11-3,CASSPRDKTYEQYF,TGTGCCAGCAGCCCTAGGGACAAGACCTACGAGCAGTACTTC
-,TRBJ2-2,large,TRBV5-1,CASSLGTPNTGELFF,TGCGCCAGCAGCTTGGGGACTCCGAACACCGGGGAGCTGTTTTTT
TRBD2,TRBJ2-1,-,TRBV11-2,CASSLVGSGPLSSYNEQFF,TGTGCCAGCAGCTTAGTTGGTAGCGGGCCCCTTAGCTCCTACAATGAGCAGTTCTTC
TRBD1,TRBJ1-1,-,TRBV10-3,CAISEGTDNTEAFF,TGTGCCATCAGCGAAGGGACAGATAACACTGAAGCTTTCTTT
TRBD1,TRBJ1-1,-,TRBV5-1,CASSLGTGGKRDTEAFF,TGCGCCAGCAGCTTGGGCACAGGGGGCAAAAGGGACACTGAAGCTTTCTTT
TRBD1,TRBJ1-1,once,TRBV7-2,CASSSPGTGESEAFF,TGTGCCAGCAGCTCCCCGGGGACAGGGGAATCTGAAGCTTTCTTT
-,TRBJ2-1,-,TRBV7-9,CASSLLRVTYNEQFF,TGTGCCAGCAGCCTACTCAGGGTGACTTACAATGAGCAGTTCTTC
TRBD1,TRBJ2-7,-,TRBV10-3,CAISALGDRSSYEQYF,TGTGCCATCAGCGCCCTGGGGGACAGGAGCTCCTACGAGCAGTACTTC
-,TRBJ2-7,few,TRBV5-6,CASSLTRWEDKLYEQYF,TGTGCCAGCAGCTTGACACGCTGGGAGGACAAGCTCTACGAGCAGTACTTC
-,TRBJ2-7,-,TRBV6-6,CASSYTGDEQYF,TGTGCCAGCAGTTACACGGGGGACGAGCAGTACTTC
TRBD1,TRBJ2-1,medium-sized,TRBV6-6,CASTITGTGGDEQFF,TGTGCCAGCACCATAACCGGGACAGGGGGCGATGAGCAGTTCTTC
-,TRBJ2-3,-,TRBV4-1,CASSQGDADTQYF,TGCGCCAGCAGCCAAGGGGACGCAGATACGCAGTATTTT
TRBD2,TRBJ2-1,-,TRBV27,CASSFGGGNEQFF,TGTGCCAGCAGTTTTGGGGGGGGCAATGAGCAGTTCTTC
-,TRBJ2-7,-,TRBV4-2,CASSQDTAYEQYF,TGTGCCAGCAGCCAAGATACTGCTTACGAGCAGTACTTC
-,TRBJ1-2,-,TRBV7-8,CASSLGLGGYYGYTF,TGTGCCAGCAGCTTAGGGCTGGGGGGTTACTATGGCTACACCTTC
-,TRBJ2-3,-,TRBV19,CASSMERGADTQYF,TGTGCCAGTAGCATGGAGAGGGGAGCAGATACGCAGTATTTT
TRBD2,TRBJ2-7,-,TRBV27,CASSLFPGRTYEQYF,TGTGCCAGCAGTTTATTCCCCGGGAGGACCTACGAGCAGTACTTC
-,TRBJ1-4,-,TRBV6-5,CASSHNLSGEKLFF,TGTGCCAGCAGTCATAATCTGTCGGGGGAAAAACTGTTTTTT
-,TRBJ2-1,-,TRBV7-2,CASSLPGLANEQFF,TGTGCCAGCAGCCTCCCCGGTCTTGCCAATGAGCAGTTCTTC
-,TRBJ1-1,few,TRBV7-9,CASSLDMNTEAFF,TGTGCCAGCAGCTTAGATATGAACACTGAAGCTTTCTTT
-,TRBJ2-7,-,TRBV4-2,CASSQDGTSYEQYF,TGTGCCAGCAGCCAAGACGGGACTTCCTACGAGCAGTACTTC
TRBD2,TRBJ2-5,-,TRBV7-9,CASSSNSGRAPSETQYF,TGTGCCAGCAGTTCCAATAGCGGGAGGGCCCCTTCGGAGACCCAGTACTTC
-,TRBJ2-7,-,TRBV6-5,CASSYSGDSYEQYF,TGTGCCAGCAGTTACTCTGGGGACTCGTACGAGCAGTACTTC
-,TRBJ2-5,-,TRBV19,CASTGVGETQYF,TGTGCCAGTACCGGCGTAGGGGAGACCCAGTACTTC
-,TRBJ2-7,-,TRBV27,CASSAALSSYEQYF,TGTGCCAGCAGTGCCGCTTTAAGTTCCTACGAGCAGTACTTC
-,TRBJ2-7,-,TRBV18,CASSPRFVRGFEQYF,TGTGCCAGCTCACCACGATTTGTTCGTGGGTTCGAGCAGTACTTC
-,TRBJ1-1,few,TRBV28,CASSLGNTEAFF,TGTGCCAGCAGTTTAGGGAACACTGAAGCTTTCTTT
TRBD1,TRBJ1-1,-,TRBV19,CASSIRGQPNTEAFF,TGTGCCAGTAGTATTCGGGGACAGCCGAACACTGAAGCTTTCTTT
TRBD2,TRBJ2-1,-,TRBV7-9,CASSPRTSGKYNEQFF,TGTGCCAGCAGCCCGAGGACTAGCGGGAAATACAATGAGCAGTTCTTC
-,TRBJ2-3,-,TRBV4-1,CASSQALQEEDTQYF,TGCGCCAGCAGCCAAGCGCTACAGGAGGAAGATACGCAGTATTTT
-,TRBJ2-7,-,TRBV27,CASSRTSGSYEQYF,TGTGCCAGCAGTCGCACGAGTGGGAGCTACGAGCAGTACTTC
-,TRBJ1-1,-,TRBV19,CASSTGFATEAFF,TGTGCCAGTAGTACAGGGTTTGCGACTGAAGCTTTCTTT
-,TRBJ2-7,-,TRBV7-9,CASRDGAHDEQYF,TGTGCCAGCCGGGACGGTGCTCACGACGAGCAGTACTTC
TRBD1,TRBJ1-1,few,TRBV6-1,CASRTGETGFTEAFF,TGTGCCAGCAGAACCGGCGAGACAGGGTTCACTGAAGCTTTCTTT
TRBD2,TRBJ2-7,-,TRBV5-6,CASSRTSGLLYEQYF,TGTGCCAGCAGCCGCACTAGCGGGTTGTTATACGAGCAGTACTTC
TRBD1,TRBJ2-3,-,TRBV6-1,CASSESPGQGTDTQYF,TGTGCCAGCAGTGAAAGTCCCGGACAGGGCACAGATACGCAGTATTTT
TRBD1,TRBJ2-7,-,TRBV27,CASSLDGTDPYEQYF,TGTGCCAGCAGCTTAGATGGGACAGATCCCTACGAGCAGTACTTC
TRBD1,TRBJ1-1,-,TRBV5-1,CASSWDSYTEAFF,TGCGCCAGCAGCTGGGACAGTTACACTGAAGCTTTCTTT
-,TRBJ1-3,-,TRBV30,CAWSDTGLGNTIYF,TGTGCCTGGAGTGACACAGGGCTTGGAAACACCATATATTTT
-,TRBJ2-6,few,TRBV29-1,CSATGISGANVLTF,TGCAGCGCTACAGGGATCTCTGGGGCCAACGTCCTGACTTTC
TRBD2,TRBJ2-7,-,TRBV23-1,CASSPPSGDYEQYF,TGTGCCAGCAGCCCTCCTAGCGGAGACTACGAGCAGTACTTC